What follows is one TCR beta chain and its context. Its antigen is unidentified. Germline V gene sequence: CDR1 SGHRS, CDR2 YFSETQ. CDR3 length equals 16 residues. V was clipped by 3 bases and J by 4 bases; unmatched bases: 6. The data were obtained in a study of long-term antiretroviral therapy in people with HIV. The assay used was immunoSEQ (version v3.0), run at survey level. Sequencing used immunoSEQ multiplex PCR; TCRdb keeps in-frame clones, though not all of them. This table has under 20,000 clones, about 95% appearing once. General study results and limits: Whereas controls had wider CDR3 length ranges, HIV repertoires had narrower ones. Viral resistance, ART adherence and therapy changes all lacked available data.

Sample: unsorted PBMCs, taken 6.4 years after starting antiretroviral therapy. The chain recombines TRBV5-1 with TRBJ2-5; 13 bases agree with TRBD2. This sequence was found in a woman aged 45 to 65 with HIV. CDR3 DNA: TGCGCCAGCAGCTCGGGGACTAGCGGGAATCGAGAGACCCAGTACTTC. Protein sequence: CASSSGTSGNRETQYF.